What follows are 28 T cell receptor beta chains derived from one specimen sequenced in a study of T cell responses to AZD1222 COVID-19 vaccine (dated by TCRdb to about 2021). Taken with the paper, the label for time point translates to: baseline before first vaccination. Receptor amplification or capture employed the immunoSEQ multiplex PCR assay. TCRdb's version of the immuneACCESS table is confined to in-frame rearrangements and falls short of the full clone set. An unresolved V gene accounts for under half of the shortfall where checked; the remainder is of unknown origin. The sample table holds 120,000 to 150,000 clones, of which around 93% were seen once. The top ten hold 2.5% to 3.5% of the sample. This material consisted of peripheral blood, taken on day 0 of AZD1222 vaccination. These receptors all stem from an adult in good health.

The table lists this clone with a count of one. The J gene is TRBJ2-3, the V gene TRBV5-6; D remains unclear. Trimming shortened V by 4 bases and J by 1 base, and 13 bases separated the two germline ends. There are 15 residues in the CDR3. CDR1 is SGHDT and CDR2 is YYEEEE in the germline V gene. This CDR3 reads CASSLATAGTDTQYF. DNA of the CDR3: TGTGCCAGCAGCCTGGCTACGGCAGGCACAGATACGCAGTATTTT.

The rearrangement uses TRBV5-1 and TRBJ2-4, with TRBD1 matching over 10 bases. Germline values: CDR1 SGHRS, CDR2 YFSETQ. The CDR3 has 14 residues. Trimming removed 3 bases from V and 8 bases from J; junction bases left unmatched: 5. CDR3 sequence: CASSSTGGGDIQYF. For the CDR3, the DNA is TGCGCCAGCAGCTCGACAGGGGGCGGTGACATTCAGTACTTC.

CDR3 sequence: CASSQGHGNTEAFF. The CDR3 DNA sequence: TGCGCCAGCAGCCAAGGACACGGGAACACTGAAGCTTTCTTT. V usage is TRBV4-1 and J usage is TRBJ1-1; D remains ambiguous. This CDR3 spans 14 amino acids. V lost 1 base to trimming and J lost 1 base, with 7 bases between them. Looked up from germline, CDR1 is MGHRA and CDR2 is YSYEKL.

The rearrangement links TRBV14 to TRBJ1-6; D gene ambiguous. The V end lost 1 base, the J end lost 1 base, and 5 bases lay between the germline ends. The germline V gene has CDR1 SGHDN and CDR2 FVKESK. The CDR3 is 15 amino acids. Here the CDR3 reads CASSQVESYNSPLHF. CDR3 DNA sequence: TGTGCCAGCAGCCAAGTGGAGTCCTATAATTCACCCCTCCACTTT.

The V call is TRBV14, the J call TRBJ2-1; 9 nucleotides align to TRBD2. The CDR3 runs to 16 residues. Germline V gives CDR1 SGHDN, CDR2 FVKESK. The V gene end was trimmed by 2 bases and the J gene end by 4 bases; junction bases not matched to a gene: 6. In DNA form, the CDR3 reads TGTGCCAGCAGCCAACGAGGACTAGCGTATTACAATGAGCAGTTCTTC. This sequence encodes CASSQRGLAYYNEQFF.

The V and J genes are TRBV11-2 and TRBJ1-4; D is ambiguous. CDR1 is SGHAT and CDR2 is FQNNGV in the germline V gene. V gave up 6 bases and J gave up 3 bases, with 14 bases separating them. The CDR3 sequence is 15 residues long. CDR3 DNA: TGTGCCAGCAGGGATTATAGCGCCTCTAATGAAAAACTGTTTTTT. Protein product: CASRDYSASNEKLFF.

The rearrangement links TRBV9 to TRBJ1-6; 7 nucleotides match TRBD1. This CDR3 has 14 residues. The junction had 7 bases not matched to a gene; V was cut back by 3 bases and J by 10 bases. Germline assignment: CDR1 SGDLS and CDR2 YYNGEE. The CDR3 sequence: CASSAQGGFSPLHF. The DNA for the CDR3 is TGTGCCAGCAGCGCCCAAGGGGGCTTCTCACCCCTCCACTTT.

The V and J genes are TRBV19 and TRBJ1-2; possibly TRBD1 for D (6 bases). CDR1 is LNHDA, CDR2 SQIVND, per germline (reference sequence). V was clipped by 0 bases and J by 7 bases, with 15 bases between them. There are 15 residues in the CDR3. The CDR3 spells CASSIDGGHGRGYTF. The CDR3 DNA is TGTGCCAGTAGTATAGATGGGGGACATGGCCGTGGCTACACCTTC.

The chain carries TRBV5-1 and TRBJ2-3; 9 positions agree with TRBD2. The germline V gene encodes CDR1 SGHRS and CDR2 YFSETQ. J lost 5 bases, V lost 2 bases, and 12 bases had no gene match. CDR3 length equals 17 residues. The CDR3 DNA sequence: TGCGCCAGCAGCTTCGGACGGGATAGCGGGAGTGGAGATACGCAGTATTTT. This encodes CASSFGRDSGSGDTQYF.

The rearrangement links TRBV11-2 to TRBJ1-3, with D perhaps matching TRBD1 (6 bases). The V end lost 5 bases, the J end lost 2 bases, and 22 bases lay between the germline ends. The CDR3 spans 18 residues. The V gene's germline CDR1 is SGHAT and CDR2 FQNNGV. The CDR3 protein is CASSNLLGGGEPGNTIYF. As DNA, the CDR3 is TGTGCCAGCAGCAACCTCCTGGGAGGGGGGGAGCCTGGAAACACCATATATTTT.

This chain connects TRBV7-9 to TRBJ2-5; D may be TRBD2 (5 bases). The length of the CDR3 is 15 residues. Trimming cost V 1 base and J 2 bases, with 11 bases left between them. The V gene's germline CDR1 is SEHNR and CDR2 FQNEAQ (reference sequence). The CDR3 DNA reads as TGTGCCAGCAGCTTAGTCGGGGATGGACAAGAGACCCAGTACTTC. Residues: CASSLVGDGQETQYF.

The V call is TRBV5-6, the J call TRBJ1-4; TRBD1 aligns across 8 bases. The CDR3 sequence is 15 residues long. Germline V gives CDR1 SGHDT, CDR2 YYEEEE. The V segment lost 3 bases and the J segment 3 bases; nucleotides outside the gene matches: 4. The CDR3 spells CASSWDRKANEKLFF. The CDR3 DNA follows: TGTGCCAGCAGCTGGGACAGGAAGGCTAATGAAAAACTGTTTTTT.

This clone was seen only a few times. The chain carries TRBV4-1 and TRBJ2-7; D remains unclear. The length of the CDR3 is 15 residues. Germline-derived CDR1 and CDR2 are MGHRA and YSYEKL. V was cut by 0 bases and J by 3 bases, with 12 bases left in between. The CDR3 DNA sequence: TGCGCCAGCAGCCAAGAAGGAAGAACCAACTACGAGCAGTACTTC. It is translated as CASSQEGRTNYEQYF.

This clone was counted a single time. This chain joins TRBV11-2 and TRBJ1-6; D gene unclear. V lost 2 bases, J lost 8 bases, and 19 bases lay in between. The CDR3 sequence is 17 residues long. Germline-derived CDR1 and CDR2 are SGHAT and FQNNGV. CDR3: CASSLPAPFEEDSPLHF. CDR3 nucleotides: TGTGCCAGCAGCTTACCCGCCCCCTTCGAAGAAGATTCACCCCTCCACTTT.

The gene calls are TRBV7-2 and TRBJ2-7, with D hard to call. V lost 5 bases to trimming and J lost 2 bases, with 4 bases between them. This CDR3 contains 11 residues. Germline CDR1 reads SGHTA; CDR2 reads FQGNSA. CDR3 in DNA: TGTGCCAGCAGCGCTACCTACGAGCAGTACTTC. Protein product: CASSATYEQYF.

The CDR3 is CASSLIGRTEETQYF. As DNA, the CDR3 is TGCGCCAGCAGCTTGATCGGCCGGACTGAGGAGACCCAGTACTTC. J is TRBJ2-5 and V is TRBV5-1; D is possibly TRBD2 (5 bases). CDR1 and CDR2 (germline): SGHRS, YFSETQ. The CDR3 extends over 15 amino acids. The ends were cut back, 1 base at V and 5 bases at J, with 15 bases in the middle.

Here the CDR3 reads CASSSPPPGRDSPLHF. Written as DNA, the CDR3 is TGTGCCAGCAGCTCCCCCCCGCCAGGGAGGGATTCACCCCTCCACTTT. The rearrangement links TRBV5-5 to TRBJ1-6; possible D gene TRBD1, 5 bases. Germline assignment: CDR1 SGHKS and CDR2 YYEKEE (reference sequence). Trimming took 3 bases from V and 8 from J, leaving 18 bases between them. There are 16 residues in the CDR3.

The chain employs TRBV4-3 and TRBJ1-5, with D unclear. V lost 0 bases and J lost 0, with 12 bases in between. The germline gives CDR1 LGHNA, CDR2 YSLEER. The CDR3 spans 17 residues. The CDR3 nucleotides read TGCGCCAGCAGCCAAGATTGGGCAGGCTATAGCAATCAGCCCCAGCATTTT. Amino acids: CASSQDWAGYSNQPQHF.

The chain joins TRBV7-9 to TRBJ2-3; D is ambiguous. The CDR3 is 14 amino acids. The germline gives CDR1 SEHNR, CDR2 FQNEAQ (reference sequence). The V and J ends lost 4 bases and 8 bases respectively, with 16 bases between them. Here the CDR3 DNA reads TGTGCCAGCAGCTCTCAGTCGCCGCAAGGTACGCAGTATTTT. Translated: CASSSQSPQGTQYF.

This chain links TRBV6-1 with TRBJ1-2; D unclear. The ends were cut back, 2 bases at V and 5 bases at J, with 15 bases in the middle. Germline lookup yields CDR1 MNHNS and CDR2 SASEGT. This CDR3 contains 15 residues. CDR3 sequence reads: CASSESGTGGYGYTF. CDR3 DNA: TGTGCCAGCAGTGAATCGGGCACCGGAGGTTATGGCTACACCTTC.

The chain uses TRBV27 and TRBJ2-2, with D hard to call. CDR1 MNHEY and CDR2 SMNVEV come from the germline V gene (reference sequence). The CDR3 runs 12 residues. The V and J ends lost 4 bases and 5 bases respectively, with 5 bases between them. In DNA, the CDR3 is TGTGCCAGCAGTTATTTTACCGGGGAGCTGTTTTTT. Translating it yields CASSYFTGELFF.

The rearrangement links TRBV11-3 to TRBJ1-6; D ambiguous. The germline gives CDR1 SGHNT, CDR2 YENEEA. V was shortened by 5 bases and J by 10 bases, with 15 bases between the two germline ends. The CDR3 loop spans 14 amino acids. CDR3 DNA sequence: TGTGCCAGCAGCCCCAACGCGGGGTACTCACCCCTCCACTTT. Protein: CASSPNAGYSPLHF.

The chain uses TRBV7-2 and TRBJ2-1; tentatively, D is TRBD2 (5 bases). Germline CDR1 and CDR2: SGHTA and FQGNSA. Trimming took off 3 bases at V and 2 bases at J, with 11 bases between the two ends. The CDR3 length is 15 residues. CDR3 amino acids: CASSFTRGTYNEQFF. The DNA for the CDR3 is TGTGCCAGCAGCTTTACTAGAGGCACCTACAATGAGCAGTTCTTC. Filled out from reference TRBV7-2 and TRBJ2-1, the complete variable domain reads GAGVSQSPSNKVTEKGKDVELRCDPISGHTALYWYRQSLGQGLEFLIYFQGNSAPDKSGLPSDRFSAERTGGSVSTLTIQRTQQEDSAVYLCASSFTRGTYNEQFFGPGTRLTVL.

V and J are TRBV24-1 and TRBJ1-2; D is undetermined. Trimming stripped 4 bases from V and 4 bases from J, with 6 bases between. Per the germline V gene, CDR1 is KGHDR and CDR2 is SFDVKD. CDR3 size: 12 residues. DNA for the CDR3: TGTGCCACCAGTGACACTATCTATGGCTACACCTTC. Residues: CATSDTIYGYTF.

The table lists this clone with a count of one. The DNA of the CDR3 is TGCGCCAGGGTAAAGGACCGTACGCCGAATGAGCAGTTCTTC. The encoded protein is CARVKDRTPNEQFF. The chain couples TRBV10-1 to TRBJ2-1; no reliable D call. There are 14 residues in the CDR3. Germline CDR1 is WNHNN and CDR2 is SYGVQD (reference sequence). V was pared by 9 bases and J by 7 bases, with 19 bases between.

This clone has a handful of counts. The CDR3 bases are TGCGCCAGCAGCCCCCGGACTAGCGACTACGAGCAGTACTTC. It yields the protein CASSPRTSDYEQYF. The chain combines TRBV5-1 with TRBJ2-7; 9 bases map to TRBD2. With 4 bases clipped from V and 3 bases from J, the junction kept 5 bases outside the gene matches. Germline CDR1 SGHRS, CDR2 YFSETQ. This CDR3 is built from 14 residues.

In this sample, this clone turned up once. V is TRBV5-4 and J is TRBJ2-5, with 8 bases aligning to TRBD1. This CDR3 is 13 amino acids long. Germline CDR1 is SGHNT and CDR2 is YYREEE (reference sequence). The V and J ends lost 3 bases and 7 bases, in that order; junction bases with no gene match: 5. The CDR3 is CASSSQGEGTQYF. CDR3 DNA sequence: TGTGCCAGCAGCTCACAGGGGGAAGGGACCCAGTACTTC.

The rearrangement joins TRBV6-5 to TRBJ1-5; tentative D call: TRBD1 (6 bases). Germline assignment: CDR1 MNHEY and CDR2 SVGAGI. The CDR3 extends over 12 amino acids. V was shortened by 6 bases and J by 6 bases, with 9 bases between the two germline ends. CDR3 amino acids: CASSRRGQPQHF. The CDR3, as DNA: TGTGCCAGCAGCCGCAGGGGTCAGCCCCAGCATTTT.